The 27 T cell receptor beta chains reported below all come from one sample, sequenced in a study of CD8+ T cells in alopecia areata. Treatment described: oral pan-JAK inhibitor, 5-10 mg twice daily. Once RNA had been extracted, it was reverse transcribed into cDNA to act as the sequencing template. Method: immunoSEQ multiplex PCR; TCRdb's copy keeps in-frame clones and lacks some. The repertoire consists of roughly 190,000 clones, with under 80% occurring once and the leading ten covering approximately 1.3%. This specimen consisted of CD4+ T cells sorted from blood, obtained between weeks 49 and 50, from a patient treated with tofacitinib. The receptors derive from a human donor with alopecia areata.

This clone has just a few counts. The rearrangement joins TRBV14 to TRBJ1-3; D is uncertain. CDR1 SGHDN and CDR2 FVKESK come from the germline V gene. V shed 6 bases and J shed 2 bases, with 8 bases lying between them. This CDR3 is built from 13 residues. The CDR3 coding sequence is TGTGCCAGCAGTGGAACAGCTGGAAACACCATATATTTT. Its translation is CASSGTAGNTIYF.

V is TRBV5-6 and J is TRBJ2-7; tentative D call: TRBD1 (5 bases). The ends were cut back, 0 bases at V and 6 bases at J, with 13 bases in the middle. CDR3 length: 14 amino acids. CDR1 SGHDT and CDR2 YYEEEE come from the germline V gene. This chain's CDR3 is CASSLVQGLSEQYF. CDR3 bases: TGTGCCAGCAGCTTGGTGCAGGGTTTAAGCGAGCAGTACTTC.

This sequence joins TRBV7-2 and TRBJ2-7, with TRBD1 matching over 7 bases. CDR1 and CDR2 (germline): SGHTA, FQGNSA. V gave up 4 bases and J gave up 0 bases; unmatched junction bases: 6. The CDR3 contains 15 residues. CDR3 residues: CASSSPGQSSYEQYF. CDR3 nucleotide sequence: TGTGCCAGCAGCTCTCCGGGACAGAGCTCCTACGAGCAGTACTTC.

The rearrangement uses TRBV4-3 and TRBJ2-7, with 9 bases matching TRBD1. CDR1 is LGHNA and CDR2 is YSLEER in the germline V gene. V was pared by 3 bases and J by 3 bases, with 9 bases of the junction left unmatched. This CDR3 is built from 16 residues. Here the CDR3 reads CASSHHSGQGYYEQYF. CDR3 DNA: TGCGCCAGCAGCCATCATTCCGGACAGGGGTACTACGAGCAGTACTTC.

This clone was observed at least ten times. This chain connects TRBV19 to TRBJ2-3; the D gene is possibly TRBD2 (5 bases). The CDR3 spans 14 residues. V lost 6 bases and J lost 3, with 13 bases in between. Germline V gene sequence: CDR1 LNHDA, CDR2 SQIVND (reference sequence). CDR3 loop: CASRMRAGTDTQYF. The CDR3 DNA reads TGTGCCAGTAGGATGCGGGCTGGGACAGATACGCAGTATTTT. The whole variable domain, remainder taken from reference TRBV19 and TRBJ2-3, is DGGITQSPKYLFRKEGQNVTLSCEQNLNHDAMYWYRQDPGQGLRLIYYSQIVNDFQKGDIAEGYSVSREKKESFPLTVTSAQKNPTAFYLCASRMRAGTDTQYFGPGTRLTVL.

This sequence joins TRBV12-5 and TRBJ1-5; the D is unclear. CDR1 LGHNT and CDR2 FRNRAP come from the germline V gene. This CDR3 comprises 14 residues. The V gene lost 7 bases and the J gene lost 8 bases, with 18 bases spanning the gap. This chain's CDR3 is CASVLHLGSEPQHF. CDR3 nucleotide sequence: TGTGCTAGTGTCCTTCACTTGGGGTCTGAGCCCCAGCATTTT.

The V gene is TRBV6-5, the J gene TRBJ2-5; no definite D call. V shed 2 bases and J shed 0 bases, with 10 bases lying between them. Germline V gene lookup returns CDR1 MNHEY and CDR2 SVGAGI. The length of the CDR3 is 15 residues. The CDR3 reads CASSYLPWYQETQYF. The CDR3 nucleotides read TGTGCCAGCAGTTACCTGCCCTGGTACCAAGAGACCCAGTACTTC.

The CDR3 loop reads CASSRGLDTDTQYF. The CDR3, as DNA: TGTGCCAGCAGTCGGGGACTAGACACAGATACGCAGTATTTT. The J gene is TRBJ2-3, the V gene TRBV13; 8 nucleotides match TRBD2. The CDR3 runs 14 residues. The V segment lost 6 bases and the J segment 2 bases; nucleotides outside the gene matches: 4. Germline-derived CDR1 and CDR2 are PRHDT and FYEKMQ (reference sequence).

The chain is built from TRBV30 and TRBJ1-1, with D possibly matching TRBD1 (6 bases). The length of the CDR3 is 14 residues. The germline V gene encodes CDR1 GTSNPN and CDR2 SVGIG (reference sequence). V gave up 4 bases and J gave up 4 bases, with 16 bases separating them. CDR3 in DNA: TGTGCCTGGACCGTGGGATTGGGGGCCACTGAAGCTTTCTTT. Translated: CAWTVGLGATEAFF.

Turning to this clone: Other nucleotide sequences in the sample specify the same CDR3. The chain has TRBV15 and TRBJ1-6; D is unresolved. The CDR3 runs 12 residues. Germline-derived CDR1 and CDR2 are LNHNV and YYDKDF (reference sequence). V was cut by 0 bases and J by 6 bases, with 0 bases left in between. The CDR3 loop reads CATSRDNSPLHF. CDR3 bases: TGTGCCACCAGCAGAGATAATTCACCCCTCCACTTT.

The chain couples TRBV6-5 to TRBJ2-6; D ambiguous. CDR3 size: 15 residues. Trimming left V 4 bases short and J 0 bases short, with 7 bases between. The germline gives CDR1 MNHEY, CDR2 SVGAGI. The chain's CDR3 is CASSSDISGANVLTF. The CDR3, as DNA: TGTGCCAGCAGTTCCGACATCTCTGGGGCCAACGTCCTGACTTTC.

This chain connects TRBV5-1 to TRBJ2-7; 8 nucleotides agree with TRBD1. CDR1 and CDR2 (germline): SGHRS, YFSETQ. J lost 5 bases, V lost 6 bases, and 28 bases had no gene match. The CDR3 consists of 20 residues. The CDR3 is CASTKAKLGHAAGGLDEQYF. CDR3 DNA: TGCGCCAGCACCAAGGCCAAACTTGGGCATGCGGCAGGGGGCCTTGACGAGCAGTACTTC. The full variable domain, rest sourced from reference TRBV5-1 and TRBJ2-7, is KAGVTQTPRYLIKTRGQQVTLSCSPISGHRSVSWYQQTPGQGLQFLFEYFSETQRNKGNFPGRFSGRQFSNSRSEMNVSTLELGDSALYLCASTKAKLGHAAGGLDEQYFGPGTRLTVT.

This sequence joins TRBV20-1 and TRBJ2-7; D might be TRBD1 (6 bases). The V and J ends lost 6 bases and 4 bases respectively, with 10 bases between them. From germline, CDR1 is DFQATT and CDR2 SNEGSKA (reference sequence). The CDR3 consists of 11 residues. The CDR3 DNA follows: TGCAGTGCCAGGGGACGGTACGAGCAGTACTTC. It yields the protein CSARGRYEQYF.

This chain connects TRBV4-3 to TRBJ1-2; D is uncertain. The CDR3 contains 14 residues. V dropped 0 bases and J dropped 5 bases, with 10 bases sitting between them. Germline assignment: CDR1 LGHNA and CDR2 YSLEER. Here the CDR3 DNA reads TGCGCCAGCAGCCAAGAGCGCCAGAAATATGGCTACACCTTC. Amino acid sequence: CASSQERQKYGYTF.

This sequence joins TRBV11-2 and TRBJ1-4; unclear D gene. The CDR3 is 14 amino acids. V dropped 1 base and J dropped 4 bases, with 7 bases sitting between them. CDR1 SGHAT and CDR2 FQNNGV come from the germline V gene. The DNA of the CDR3 is TGTGCCAGCAGCTTAGGCGGCCTTAATGAAAAACTGTTTTTT. Translated: CASSLGGLNEKLFF.

This clone was counted a few times. The chain employs TRBV6-6 and TRBJ2-5; D is undetermined. Trimming took 10 bases from V and 5 from J, leaving 17 bases between them. Germline CDR1 reads MNHNY; CDR2 reads SVGAGI (reference sequence). There are 13 residues in the CDR3. This CDR3 is CATNDPPRETQYF. DNA for the CDR3: TGTGCCACCAATGACCCACCCCGGGAGACCCAGTACTTC.

The rearrangement links TRBV30 to TRBJ1-1; the D gene is possibly TRBD1 (5 bases). Trimming took off 5 bases at V and 1 base at J, with 17 bases between the two ends. In germline, CDR1 is GTSNPN, CDR2 SVGIG (reference sequence). The CDR3 extends over 15 amino acids. The CDR3 DNA follows: TGTGCCTGGCCAGGAGGGGACGACCCGAACACTGAAGCTTTCTTT. As protein: CAWPGGDDPNTEAFF. Together with reference TRBV30 and TRBJ1-1, the CDR3 gives the full variable domain: SQTIHQWPATLVQPVGSPLSLECTVEGTSNPNLYWYRQAAGRGLQLLFYSVGIGQISSEVPQNLSASRPQDRQFILSSKKLLLSDSGFYLCAWPGGDDPNTEAFFGQGTRLTVV.

The chain carries TRBV5-1 and TRBJ1-1, with D hard to call. The CDR3 is made up of 15 amino acids. Germline V CDR1 and CDR2: SGHRS, YFSETQ. V was cut by 2 bases and J by 2 bases, with 13 bases left in between. As DNA, the CDR3 is TGCGCCAGCAGCTTCCTCGCGGGAGATAACACTGAAGCTTTCTTT. Translating gives CASSFLAGDNTEAFF.

This clone was observed a handful of times. This chain joins TRBV25-1 and TRBJ1-2; 7 nucleotides agree with TRBD1. This CDR3 is 13 amino acids long. The V segment lost 3 bases and the J segment 8 bases; nucleotides outside the gene matches: 6. CDR1 is MGHDK and CDR2 is SYGVNS in the germline V gene. CDR3 in amino acids: CASSEAGGDGYTF. CDR3 sequence (DNA): TGTGCCAGCAGTGAGGCAGGGGGTGACGGCTACACCTTC.

This clone appeared a few times. The rearrangement links TRBV29-1 to TRBJ2-1, with D possibly matching TRBD2 (6 bases). In germline, CDR1 is SQVTM, CDR2 ANQGSEA. The CDR3 covers 15 residues. V was cut by 6 bases and J by 2 bases, with 17 bases left in between. This chain's CDR3 is CSVMAGTHAYNEQFF. In nucleotides, the CDR3 is TGCAGCGTAATGGCCGGGACTCATGCCTACAATGAGCAGTTCTTC.

The chain employs TRBV5-1 and TRBJ2-7; 10 nucleotides match TRBD1. The germline V gene encodes CDR1 SGHRS and CDR2 YFSETQ. The J segment lost 5 bases and the V segment lost 4 bases, leaving 12 bases of the junction unmatched. The CDR3 is made up of 16 amino acids. The CDR3 bases are TGCGCCAGCAGCCCCCTTGGCGGGACAGGGGCTGACGAGCAGTACTTC. Its protein is CASSPLGGTGADEQYF.

Note on this clone: Other DNA sequences in this specimen translate into the identical CDR3. The chain is built from TRBV29-1 and TRBJ2-3; 8 nucleotides agree with TRBD1. J was trimmed by 5 bases and V by 6 bases; bases with no gene match: 7. The germline CDR1 and CDR2 sequences are SQVTM and ANQGSEA. The CDR3 length is 13 residues. CDR3 residues: CSVAGTGLDTQYF. The DNA of the CDR3 is TGCAGCGTGGCCGGGACAGGTCTAGATACGCAGTATTTT.

The rearrangement links TRBV10-2 to TRBJ2-7, with D perhaps TRBD1 (5 bases). The germline V and J ends were trimmed by 6 bases and 2 bases, with 14 bases remaining between them. The CDR3 covers 14 residues. Germline CDR1 is WSHSY and CDR2 is SAAADI. As DNA, the CDR3 is TGCGCCAGCAGCCCTCAGGGCGGAACCTACGAGCAGTACTTC. Its translation is CASSPQGGTYEQYF.

The rearrangement joins TRBV29-1 to TRBJ2-3, with 11 positions matching TRBD2. CDR1 is SQVTM and CDR2 is ANQGSEA in the germline V gene. The CDR3 contains 17 residues. Trimming cost V 2 bases and J 4 bases; bases outside gene matches: 11. CDR3 sequence: CSVESLGSGGASDTQYF. The DNA of the CDR3 is TGCAGCGTTGAAAGCTTGGGTAGCGGGGGGGCTTCAGATACGCAGTATTTT.

The V call is TRBV30, the J call TRBJ2-1; the D is unclear. This CDR3 has 14 residues. V was pared by 2 bases and J by 6 bases, with 14 bases between. The germline V gene encodes CDR1 GTSNPN and CDR2 SVGIG (reference sequence). The CDR3 is CAWSWQWAVNEQFF. The CDR3 nucleotides are TGTGCCTGGAGTTGGCAATGGGCCGTCAATGAGCAGTTCTTC.

This chain joins TRBV29-1 and TRBJ2-4; weak D call: TRBD1 (5 bases). Trimming removed 7 bases from V and 0 bases from J, with 13 bases in between. Germline V lookup: CDR1 SQVTM, CDR2 ANQGSEA. CDR3 length: 14 residues. As DNA, the CDR3 is TGCAGCGCAACGACAGTCGCAGCCAAAAACATTCAGTACTTC. Translating gives CSATTVAAKNIQYF.

This clone was seen only a few times. The chain couples TRBV6-1 to TRBJ2-4; either TRBD1 or TRBD2 may supply D (5 bases each). Germline loops: CDR1 MNHNS, CDR2 SASEGT. V lost 5 bases, J lost 7 bases, and 9 bases lay in between. The CDR3 consists of 12 residues. The CDR3 nucleotides read TGTGCCAGCAGTCGGGACCGTAACATTCAGTACTTC. Translated: CASSRDRNIQYF.